What follows are 23 T cell receptor beta chains derived from one specimen sequenced in a study of identical twins. A single record per CDR3 protein comes from TCRdb applying MiXCR to the 5' RACE reads. The table includes fewer than 650,000 distinct CDR3 sequences, 7% to 7.5% detected once. This sample also appeared in a second study, on yellow fever vaccine responses in identical twins.

Sequenced: PBMCs. The receptors shown here come from a woman in her late teens or twenties in good health.

The chain employs TRBV6-1 and TRBJ2-2; the D gene is possibly TRBD1 (6 bases). The V and J ends lost 8 bases and 3 bases respectively, with 16 bases between them. CDR3 length: 15 amino acids. Germline assignment: CDR1 MNHNS and CDR2 SASEGT. CDR3: CASGALGAYTGELFF. The CDR3 DNA reads TGTGCCAGCGGGGCCTTGGGGGCCTACACCGGGGAGCTGTTTTTT.

In its sample, this clonotype was seen a few times. The genes are TRBV29-1 and TRBJ1-1; 7 positions agree with TRBD1. This CDR3 has 12 amino acids. Germline trimming cut 4 bases from V and 4 bases from J; bases unmatched to any gene: 3. CDR1 and CDR2 (germline): SQVTM, ANQGSEA. The CDR3: CSVAPGGTEAFF. The DNA of the CDR3 is TGCAGCGTTGCCCCAGGGGGCACTGAAGCTTTCTTT. The variable domain in full, completed from reference TRBV29-1 and TRBJ1-1, reads SAVISQKPSRDICQRGTSLTIQCQVDSQVTMMFWYRQQPGQSLTLIATANQGSEATYESGFVIDKFPISRPNLTFSTLTVSNMSPEDSSIYLCSVAPGGTEAFFGQGTRLTVV.

This clonotype occurred many times. The rearrangement joins TRBV28 to TRBJ2-4; 14 bases are shared with TRBD2. CDR1 is MDHEN, CDR2 SYDVKM, per germline. The CDR3 length is 15 residues. V lost 4 bases, J lost 10 bases, and 6 bases stayed unmatched. CDR3 bases: TGTGCCAGCAGTTCTGGTGGGACTAGCGGGGGTATTCAGTACTTC. Encoded protein: CASSSGGTSGGIQYF. The full variable domain, with the rest looked up from reference TRBV28 and TRBJ2-4, is DVKVTQSSRYLVKRTGEKVFLECVQDMDHENMFWYRQDPGLGLRLIYFSYDVKMKEKGDIPEGYSVSREKKERFSLILESASTNQTSMYLCASSSGGTSGGIQYFGAGTRLSVL.

This clonotype was seen many times. This rearrangement joins TRBV7-8 to TRBJ2-1, with D perhaps TRBD2 (6 bases). Trimming pared 4 bases from V and 2 bases from J, leaving 9 bases between. This CDR3 has 14 amino acids. The germline V gene has CDR1 SGHVS and CDR2 FQNEAQ. The CDR3 nucleotides are TGTGCCAGCAGCTCCGGGGGACCCTACAATGAGCAGTTCTTC. Protein product: CASSSGGPYNEQFF. Full variable domain (remainder filled in from reference TRBV7-8 and TRBJ2-1): GAGVSQSPRYKVAKRGQDVALRCDPISGHVSLFWYQQALGQGPEFLTYFQNEAQLDKSGLPSDRFFAERPEGSVSTLKIQRTQQEDSAVYLCASSSGGPYNEQFFGPGTRLTVL.

There are a few counts of this clonotype. The rearrangement uses TRBV11-1 and TRBJ2-7; 13 bases fit TRBD2. V lost 5 bases, J lost 4 bases, and 14 bases stayed unmatched. Germline V CDR1 and CDR2: SGHAT, FQDESV (reference sequence). The CDR3 runs to 18 residues. CDR3 protein: CASSTIGPWTSGSYEQYF. The CDR3 nucleotides are TGTGCCAGCAGCACCATTGGCCCCTGGACTAGCGGGAGTTACGAGCAGTACTTC.

This clonotype showed up just a few times. The CDR3 region is CASSPREPEYEQYF. DNA of the CDR3: TGTGCCAGCTCACCGCGGGAGCCGGAGTACGAGCAGTACTTC. The chain links TRBV18 to TRBJ2-7; the match to TRBD2 covers 7 bases. From germline, CDR1 is KGHSH and CDR2 LQKENI. This CDR3 spans 14 amino acids. The J segment lost 4 bases and the V segment lost 3 bases, leaving 6 bases of the junction unmatched.

This clonotype has a count of ten or more. The CDR3 DNA follows: TGTGCCAGCCAACCTCCCCAGGGACATACGCAGTATTTT. It specifies CASQPPQGHTQYF. V is TRBV6-1 and J is TRBJ2-3, with D perhaps being TRBD1 or TRBD2 (5 bases each). V was cut by 8 bases and J by 7 bases, with 16 bases left in between. CDR1 and CDR2 from the germline V gene are MNHNS and SASEGT. This CDR3 region has 13 residues.

Only a few counts were recorded for this clonotype. J is TRBJ2-1 and V is TRBV28; TRBD2 agrees at 8 bases. Germline V gene data show CDR1 as MDHEN and CDR2 as SYDVKM. The CDR3 has 19 residues. With 5 bases clipped from V and 0 bases from J, the junction kept 15 bases outside the gene matches. The CDR3 reads CASSPLGRAGRSSYNEQFF. CDR3 DNA sequence: TGTGCCAGCAGTCCCCTCGGGAGGGCCGGAAGGAGCTCCTACAATGAGCAGTTCTTC.

This chain links TRBV20-1 with TRBJ1-2, with D hard to call. The CDR3 totals 12 residues. The germline CDR1 and CDR2 sequences are DFQATT and SNEGSKA (reference sequence). V was trimmed by 1 base and J by 0 bases, leaving 3 bases between them. The CDR3 nucleotides are TGCAGTGCTAGAGCTCCTAACTATGGCTACACCTTC. It translates to CSARAPNYGYTF.

This clonotype appeared many times. Its ends do not fully match the called genes, so a read error is possible. V gene TRBV5-1 combines with J gene TRBJ2-3; 10 nucleotides match TRBD2. The germline gives CDR1 SGHRS, CDR2 YFSETQ. This CDR3 region has 15 residues. The CDR3 spells CASSLGLAGVDTQYF. CDR3 coding DNA: TGTGCCAGCAGTTTAGGTCTAGCGGGAGTGGATACGCAGTATTTT.

This clonotype was counted many times. The CDR3 DNA is TGTGCCAGCAGTGATGGAGGGGGCCGTGAAAAACTGTTTTTT. As protein: CASSDGGGREKLFF. This chain joins TRBV25-1 and TRBJ1-4; 7 nucleotides line up with TRBD1. V lost 3 bases, J lost 7 bases, and 5 bases stayed unmatched. The CDR3 is 14 amino acids. Germline assignment: CDR1 MGHDK and CDR2 SYGVNS.

The chain carries TRBV7-9 and TRBJ1-2; possibly TRBD1 for D (5 bases). In germline, CDR1 is SEHNR, CDR2 FQNEAQ (reference sequence). V was cut by 0 bases and J by 4 bases, with 15 bases left in between. The CDR3 extends over 16 amino acids. The CDR3 sequence is CASSLAGTGSGYGYTF. CDR3 DNA: TGTGCCAGCAGCTTAGCCGGGACCGGTAGTGGCTATGGCTACACCTTC.

The chain couples TRBV4-1 to TRBJ2-7; 8 positions match TRBD1. The V and J ends lost 0 bases and 4 bases, in that order; junction bases with no gene match: 5. The CDR3 has 15 amino acids. CDR1 is MGHRA, CDR2 YSYEKL, per germline. CDR3 sequence reads: CASSQEGDRSYEQYV. For the CDR3, the DNA is TGCGCCAGCAGCCAAGAGGGGGACAGGAGTTACGAGCAGTACGTC.

This clonotype has only one observation. The chain couples TRBV6-1 to TRBJ2-7; D possibly corresponds to TRBD1 (5 bases). Germline V gene sequence: CDR1 MNHNS, CDR2 SASEGT. V dropped 2 bases and J dropped 2 bases, with 16 bases sitting between them. The CDR3 is 16 residues long. CDR3 nucleotide sequence: TGTGCCAGCAGTGAATGGTTAACAGGCTTTACCTACGAGCAGTACTTC. Translated: CASSEWLTGFTYEQYF.

This clonotype was counted only a few times. V gene TRBV28 combines with J gene TRBJ2-2; the D gene is possibly TRBD1 (6 bases). This CDR3 region has 16 residues. The germline V and J ends were trimmed by 0 bases and 4 bases, with 12 bases remaining between them. From germline, CDR1 is MDHEN and CDR2 SYDVKM. CDR3 sequence reads: CASSLWARGSTGELFF. CDR3 nucleotides: TGTGCCAGCAGTTTATGGGCCAGGGGCTCCACCGGGGAGCTGTTTTTT. Combining the CDR3 with reference TRBV28 and TRBJ2-2 gives the whole variable domain DVKVTQSSRYLVKRTGEKVFLECVQDMDHENMFWYRQDPGLGLRLIYFSYDVKMKEKGDIPEGYSVSREKKERFSLILESASTNQTSMYLCASSLWARGSTGELFFGEGSRLTVL.

This clonotype appeared many times. The chain uses TRBV12-3 or TRBV12-4 and TRBJ2-7; 8 bases line up with TRBD2. Trimming removed 1 base from V and 3 bases from J; junction bases left unmatched: 2. The length of the CDR3 is 14 residues. DNA for the CDR3: TGTGCCAGCAGTTTAGGGCTAGCGGGCTACGAGCAGTACGTC. Amino acids: CASSLGLAGYEQYV.

V is TRBV12-3 or TRBV12-4 and J is TRBJ2-7, with unresolved D. The CDR3 contains 13 residues. The V end lost 6 bases, the J end lost 3 bases, and 12 bases lay between the germline ends. Here the CDR3 reads CASRSGLLYEQYF. The DNA for the CDR3 is TGTGCCAGCAGGTCAGGTCTTCTCTACGAGCAGTACTTC.

This clonotype has only a few counts. The rearrangement uses TRBV24-1 and TRBJ2-1, with 9 positions matching TRBD1. The V gene's germline CDR1 is KGHDR and CDR2 SFDVKD. V shed 3 bases, J shed 2 bases, and the junction held 10 bases outside the gene matches. The CDR3 is made up of 18 amino acids. CDR3 sequence: CATSDPQKNRGPYNEQFF. DNA of the CDR3: TGTGCCACCAGTGATCCCCAAAAGAACAGGGGGCCCTACAATGAGCAGTTCTTC.

This clonotype was observed many times. The chain links TRBV12-3 or TRBV12-4 to TRBJ1-4; 10 positions match TRBD1. CDR3 length equals 14 residues. Trimming took 5 bases from V and 6 from J; bases not matched to a gene: 3. The CDR3 here is CASSPGTGDEKLFF. The CDR3 nucleotides are TGTGCCAGCAGTCCCGGGACAGGGGATGAAAAACTGTTTTTT.

This CDR3 is CASSIGSLVTEAFF. CDR3 coding DNA: TGTGCCAGCAGCATAGGGTCATTGGTCACTGAAGCTTTCTTT. The chain couples TRBV28 to TRBJ1-1; D is undetermined. Germline-derived CDR1 and CDR2 are MDHEN and SYDVKM. This CDR3 has 14 residues. Between the trimmed V and J ends, which lost 6 bases and 4 bases, there was a span of 15 bases.

This clonotype came up a few times. The chain employs TRBV20-1 and TRBJ2-1; 12 nucleotides agree with TRBD2. The V gene's germline CDR1 is DFQATT and CDR2 SNEGSKA (reference sequence). The trim removed 5 bases at V and 5 bases at J, leaving 4 bases unmatched. The CDR3 covers 14 residues. DNA for the CDR3: TGCAGTGCTCCTAGCGGGAGGGCAAACAATGAGCAGTTCTTC. It is translated as CSAPSGRANNEQFF.

CDR3 amino acids: CASGPTTNEKLFF. The CDR3 DNA reads TGTGCCAGCGGACCGACAACTAATGAAAAACTGTTTTTT. The chain carries TRBV12-3 or TRBV12-4 and TRBJ1-4; D ambiguous. V gave up 8 bases and J gave up 0 bases, with 7 bases separating them. The CDR3 totals 13 residues.

This clonotype has more than one count but fewer than ten. The chain joins TRBV7-2 to TRBJ2-5, with D uncertain. This CDR3 spans 13 amino acids. Per the germline V gene, CDR1 is SGHTA and CDR2 is FQGNSA. The V end lost 5 bases, the J end lost 0 bases, and 7 bases lay between the germline ends. The CDR3 nucleotides read TGTGCCAGCAGCCGCAGTTACCAAGAGACCCAGTACTTC. As protein: CASSRSYQETQYF.